This TCR beta chain was identified during a study of T cells in Graves' hyperthyroidism and ophthalmopathy. Study-wide results and limits: Ophthalmopathy cases were set apart from stable hyperthyroidism by a 13 V-J model. Expanded thyroid clonotypes (above 0.001) were mostly also found in blood.

A few counts support this clonotype. Its antigen is currently unknown. This may come from a read error, since a much larger clone is one base off. TCR beta CDR3 regions were amplified from RNA. When the TCR CDR3 underwent first-round RT-PCR, the HTBI primer set was used. Using its own MiXCR run on the multiplex PCR reads, TCRdb lists one record per CDR3 protein. The profile covers 92,000 or so distinct CDR3 sequences, with about 51% appearing a single time and around 29% taken by the ten largest. Participants, patients aged 18 to 65, had newly diagnosed hyperthyroidism with a duration under 2 months. This sequence originates from a woman in her thirties or forties with Graves' hyperthyroidism. The sample consisted of blood.

The chain's CDR3 is CASSLGQGGNEQYF. CDR3 coding DNA: TGTGCCAGCAGCTTAGGACAGGGGGGCAACGAGCAGTACTTC. The chain carries TRBV7-3 and TRBJ2-7, with 10 nucleotides matching TRBD1. Germline V gene sequence: CDR1 SGHTA, CDR2 FQGTGA. With 2 bases clipped from V and 5 bases from J, the junction kept 3 bases outside the gene matches. This CDR3 has 14 residues.